The 3 T cell receptor beta chains reported below all come from one sample, sequenced in a study of Tregs in tolerant kidney transplant recipients. The table came from immunoSEQ multiplex PCR; TCRdb's copy has only in-frame clones and leaves some out. The sample lists 100,000 to 120,000 clones, around 91% occurring once. Sequencing was performed on CD4+ T cells from blood, taken before the transplant. These receptors were taken from a human donor who received a combined kidney and bone marrow transplant.

This chain joins TRBV21-1 and TRBJ1-2; TRBD1 is the table's D call and was not checked against the DNA. TRBV21-1 is tagged as a pseudogene. The CDR3 consists of 15 residues. In DNA, the CDR3 is TGTGCCAGCAGCAAAGTGGTCAGGGGGCCAGATGGCTACACCTTC. This sequence encodes CASSKVVRGPDGYTF.

This sequence joins TRBV28 and TRBJ1-1; D not certain. Germline values: CDR1 MDHEN, CDR2 SYDVKM. This CDR3 is built from 15 residues. The V and J ends lost 5 bases and 1 base respectively, with 14 bases between them. CDR3 nucleotides: TGTGCCAGCAGTACTCATGGACTGACGAACACTGAAGCTTTCTTT. Translation gives CASSTHGLTNTEAFF.

The rearrangement links TRBV6-1 to TRBJ1-1; 8 positions match TRBD1. The CDR3 covers 15 residues. The V segment lost 2 bases and the J segment 6 bases; nucleotides outside the gene matches: 8. The germline gives CDR1 MNHNS, CDR2 SASEGT. The CDR3 coding sequence is TGTGCCAGCAGTGAAATGCAGGGGGCGCTGGCTGAAGCTTTCTTT. Its protein product is CASSEMQGALAEAFF.